This TCR beta chain was captured in a study of blood T cell dynamics during melanoma immunotherapy (dated by TCRdb to about 2020). Turning to the overall study: Patients with metastatic melanoma were treated with first-line pembrolizumab or nivolumab plus ipilimumab as standard of care in the United Kingdom. To find early correlates of response, peripheral T cell receptor repertoires were profiled in metastatic melanoma patients before and after one cycle of checkpoint inhibitor therapy. Consecutive patients formed a training cohort, and a further independent group of patients from the same centre was pooled into an external validation set.

Compared with germline, V lacks 0 bases and J lacks 9 bases; bases without a gene match: 16. Per the germline V gene, SQVTM is the CDR1 and ANQGSEA is the CDR2. Including the terminal cysteine and phenylalanine, the CDR3 comprises 18 residues. The sequence is cut down to CDR3 DNA, 54 bases in frame from base 1. A word on this clone: No cognate antigen has been identified for it. No base quality information exists; no much larger clone differs at one position.

For each sorted CD8+ T cell subset, the entire amount of extracted DNA went into the assay. The immunoSEQ TCRb Assay kit was used according to manufacturer instructions to amplify TCR beta CDR3 sequences from genomic DNA. The KAPA Library Quantification Kit for Illumina platforms was used to quantify pooled libraries by qPCR. Pooled libraries were sequenced on an Illumina NextSeq 500, clustered at roughly 0.6-1.1 pM. In the authors' own workflow: The TCR data were analyzed using immunoSEQ ANALYZER and the R LymphoSeq package. A rearrangement efficiency score was calculated as productive divided by the sum of productive and non-productive CDR3 sequences. Clonality was measured with the Gini coefficient and diversity with the Renyi index at alpha=1, and both measures were compared pairwise between timepoints within each patient. Clonal relatedness used an edit distance of 3, and repertoire similarity used the Bhattacharyya coefficient, both computed in LymphoSeq. To classify response, a linear discriminant analysis based on week-3 changes in clonality and diversity was built using the R MASS and caret packages. The table comes from immuneACCESS by way of TCRdb, which keeps in-frame sequences with V and J called. Part of the clones is missing from these tables; in studies checked, under half for an unresolved V gene and the rest for unknown reasons. V and J calls and clone size come straight from that table; D and trimming were deduced from the DNA. The sample data list roughly 13,000 clones, and 92% of these were observed just once. Clones ranked in the top ten supply 0.18% of the sample.

The time point label, as the study defines it: pre-treatment baseline. Blood samples were collected before treatment (T0) and at week 3 (W3), after the first cycle of checkpoint blockade. Except for a couple of patients with rapid clinical progression, response was assessed 12 weeks after the first infusion by RECIST 1.1; disease control meant complete response, partial response or stable disease. Any patient who had received prior systemic cancer treatment, was on concomitant immunosuppressant therapy or had synchronous other active malignancies was excluded. In six patients, three progressing and three with disease control, sorted CD8+ memory and naive T cell subsets were sequenced at T0 and W3. Lymphoprep and SepMate tubes were used to isolate PBMC from blood, and red cell lysis was then performed. DNA from PBMC and sorted T cell subsets was extracted with QIAamp DNA Blood Mini kits. Before DNA extraction, CD8+ T cell subsets were live-sorted on a FACSAria III cytometer and then frozen. Fresh PBMC for flow cytometry were held at 4°C in PBS with roughly 1.8% fetal bovine serum and analyzed within 25 hours.

Here is what the overall study found, with its caveats: The relatively small sample size was recognized as a factor that could limit how well the results generalize. Of the sorted CD8+ subsets, TIE cells had both the highest clonality and the greatest similarity to cfDNA CDR3 sequences, which suggests active turnover converging on dominant clones. Whether the T cell clones behind the repertoire changes were melanoma-specific or instead reflected general immune activation was something the study could not determine.

The input for sequencing was effector memory CD8+ T cells from blood, taken from a patient treated with checkpoint blockade. The TCR was taken from a human donor with melanoma. Recombination linked TRBV29-1 to TRBJ2-1, and TRBD2 aligns with 11 junction nucleotides. For the CDR3, the sequence is CSVEDPMGDSGRAFEQFF. The nucleotide sequence is TGCAGCGTTGAAGATCCGATGGGTGATAGCGGGAGGGCCTTTGAGCAGTTCTTC.